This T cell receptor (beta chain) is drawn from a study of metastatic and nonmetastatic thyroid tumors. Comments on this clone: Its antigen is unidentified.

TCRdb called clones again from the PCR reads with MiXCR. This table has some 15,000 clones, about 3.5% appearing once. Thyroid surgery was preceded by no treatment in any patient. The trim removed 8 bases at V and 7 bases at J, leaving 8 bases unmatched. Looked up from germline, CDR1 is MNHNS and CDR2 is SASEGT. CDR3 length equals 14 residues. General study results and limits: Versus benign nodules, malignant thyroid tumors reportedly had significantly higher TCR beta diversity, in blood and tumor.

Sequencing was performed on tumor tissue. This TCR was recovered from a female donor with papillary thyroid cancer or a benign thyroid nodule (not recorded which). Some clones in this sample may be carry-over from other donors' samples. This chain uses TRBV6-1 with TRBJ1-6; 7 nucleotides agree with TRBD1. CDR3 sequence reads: CASGRTGENSPLHF. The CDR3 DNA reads TGTGCCAGCGGACGAACAGGGGAAAATTCACCCCTCCACTTT.